This is a list of T cell receptor beta chains from one sample in a study of neurological immune-mediated disorders. MiXCR was run by TCRdb on the 5' RACE reads, yielding one entry per CDR3 protein. Among tens of thousands of distinct CDR3 sequences listed, roughly 10% were seen once. The sequenced sample was PBMCs. All receptors come from a male donor with HTLV-1-associated myelopathy (HAM/TSP). The CDR3 runs from the conserved cysteine through the conserved F or W. Each record gives: J gene, clone size, V gene, D gene, CDR3 protein, CDR3 DNA. The D gene is left open where the match is weak. Clone sizes are given selectively: once, few, many, or a class where the clone is expanded.

J: TRBJ1-6
size: many
V: TRBV6-2/TRBV6-3
D: -
CDR3: CASSYRPLEPLHF
DNA: TGTGCCAGCAGTTACCGGCCACTGGAACCCCTCCACTTT

J: TRBJ2-5
size: many
V: TRBV5-1
D: -
CDR3: CASSLGGLGETQYF
DNA: TGCGCCAGCAGCTTGGGTGGCCTGGGGGAGACCCAGTACTTC

J: TRBJ2-4
size: -
V: TRBV4-3
D: -
CDR3: CASSQDRRFSSKNIQYF
DNA: TGCGCCAGCAGCCAAGACCGGAGGTTCTCTTCCAAAAACATTCAGTACTTC

J: TRBJ1-4
size: many
V: TRBV7-2
D: -
CDR3: CASSLAGKLFF
DNA: TGTGCCAGCAGCTTAGCAGGGAAACTGTTTTTT

J: TRBJ2-4
size: many
V: TRBV7-2
D: -
CDR3: CASSLVGNIQYF
DNA: TGTGCCAGCAGCTTAGTCGGAAACATTCAGTACTTC

J: TRBJ2-1
size: many
V: TRBV7-2
D: TRBD1
CDR3: CASSWTGLPSYNEQFF
DNA: TGTGCCAGCAGTTGGACAGGGCTCCCCTCCTACAATGAGCAGTTCTTC

J: TRBJ1-6
size: many
V: TRBV6-5
D: TRBD1
CDR3: CATKTGGVSPLHF
DNA: TGTGCCACGAAGACAGGGGGAGTTTCACCCCTCCACTTT

J: TRBJ2-7
size: few
V: TRBV6-5
D: TRBD1
CDR3: CASVKFMGTGHYEQYF
DNA: TGTGCCAGCGTGAAGTTTATGGGGACAGGGCACTACGAGCAGTACTTC

J: TRBJ1-6
size: many
V: TRBV27
D: -
CDR3: CASRMSLLSNSPLHF
DNA: TGTGCCAGCAGAATGAGTTTACTTTCAAATTCACCCCTCCACTTT

J: TRBJ1-5
size: many
V: TRBV28
D: -
CDR3: CASSTPGNQPQHF
DNA: TGTGCCAGCAGTACACCTGGGAATCAGCCCCAGCATTTT

J: TRBJ1-1
size: many
V: TRBV5-1
D: TRBD1
CDR3: CASSLGGQGLSAFF
DNA: TGCGCCAGCAGCTTGGGGGGACAGGGGCTTTCAGCTTTCTTT

J: TRBJ1-2
size: -
V: TRBV21-1
D: -
CDR3: CASRKKGGQGIYGYTF
DNA: TGTGCCAGCCGCAAGAAAGGAGGACAGGGAATCTATGGCTACACCTTC

J: TRBJ1-1
size: many
V: TRBV7-6
D: -
CDR3: CASSLAEGGTEAFF
DNA: TGTGCCAGCAGCTTAGCGGAGGGAGGGACTGAAGCTTTCTTT

J: TRBJ2-2
size: many
V: TRBV2
D: TRBD2
CDR3: CASSKLAGGPNTGELFF
DNA: TGTGCCAGCAGTAAACTAGCGGGGGGACCTAACACCGGGGAGCTGTTTTTT

J: TRBJ2-7
size: many
V: TRBV28
D: -
CDR3: CASSSGGLTLYEQYF
DNA: TGTGCCAGCAGTTCCGGGGGGCTGACCCTCTACGAGCAGTACTTC

J: TRBJ2-2
size: many
V: TRBV20-1
D: TRBD2
CDR3: CSARDRAGGFTGELFF
DNA: TGCAGTGCTAGAGATCGAGCGGGGGGGTTCACCGGGGAGCTGTTTTTT

J: TRBJ1-1
size: many
V: TRBV11-2
D: -
CDR3: CASSLDLRGRAFF
DNA: TGTGCCAGCAGCTTAGATCTTCGGGGCAGGGCTTTCTTT

J: TRBJ1-5
size: many
V: TRBV7-4
D: TRBD1
CDR3: CASSKPAGQVDNQPQHF
DNA: TGTGCCAGCAGCAAACCCGCGGGACAGGTAGACAATCAGCCCCAGCATTTT

J: TRBJ2-7
size: few
V: TRBV19
D: TRBD1
CDR3: CASSRDRYYEQYF
DNA: TGTGCCAGTAGTAGGGACAGGTACTACGAGCAGTACTTC

J: TRBJ1-4
size: few
V: TRBV6-5
D: -
CDR3: CASGTVTNEKLFF
DNA: TGTGCCAGTGGTACCGTAACTAATGAAAAACTGTTTTTT

J: TRBJ2-1
size: many
V: TRBV5-1
D: -
CDR3: CASSTQGFEQFF
DNA: TGCGCCAGCAGCACGCAGGGTTTTGAGCAGTTCTTC

J: TRBJ2-6
size: many
V: TRBV27
D: TRBD1
CDR3: CASSLGQGFLSGANVLTF
DNA: TGTGCCAGCAGTTTGGGACAGGGATTCCTCTCTGGGGCCAACGTCCTGACTTTC

J: TRBJ2-5
size: many
V: TRBV5-5
D: -
CDR3: CASSIRTAAETQYF
DNA: TGTGCCAGCAGCATAAGGACTGCCGCAGAGACCCAGTACTTC

J: TRBJ2-7
size: many
V: TRBV7-2
D: -
CDR3: CASSLALEQYF
DNA: TGTGCCAGCAGCTTAGCGCTCGAGCAGTACTTC

J: TRBJ1-3
size: many
V: TRBV12-3/TRBV12-4
D: -
CDR3: CASLGGMFWNTIYF
DNA: TGTGCCAGCCTCGGGGGGATGTTCTGGAACACCATATATTTT

J: TRBJ2-1
size: many
V: TRBV6-5
D: TRBD1
CDR3: CASSYLGGSGYEQFF
DNA: TGTGCCAGCAGTTACCTAGGGGGCTCGGGTTATGAGCAGTTCTTC

J: TRBJ1-2
size: many
V: TRBV5-1
D: TRBD1
CDR3: CASSPGQIVNYGYTF
DNA: TGCGCCAGCAGCCCGGGACAGATTGTCAACTATGGCTACACCTTC

J: TRBJ1-5
size: few
V: TRBV6-2/TRBV6-3
D: -
CDR3: CASSYGSPGGPQHF
DNA: TGTGCCAGCAGTTACGGGTCCCCCGGGGGGCCCCAGCATTTT

J: TRBJ1-5
size: -
V: TRBV6-1
D: -
CDR3: CASSEGQALGQPQHF
DNA: TGTGCCAGCAGTGAAGGGCAAGCTCTCGGTCAGCCCCAGCATTTT

J: TRBJ2-1
size: many
V: TRBV11-2
D: -
CDR3: CASSLRWDEQFF
DNA: TGTGCCAGCAGCTTAAGGTGGGATGAGCAGTTCTTC

J: TRBJ2-1
size: many
V: TRBV4-3
D: TRBD1
CDR3: CASSQVGRGHGNEQFF
DNA: TGCGCCAGCAGCCAAGTGGGAAGGGGGCATGGAAATGAGCAGTTCTTC

J: TRBJ2-1
size: -
V: TRBV15
D: -
CDR3: CATSRLFNRYSSYNEQFF
DNA: TGTGCCACCAGCAGACTATTTAACAGGTACAGCTCCTACAATGAGCAGTTCTTC

J: TRBJ2-7
size: -
V: TRBV7-6
D: -
CDR3: CASSPSGPIYEHF
DNA: TGTGCCAGCAGCCCTTCCGGCCCGATCTACGAGCACTTC

J: TRBJ2-7
size: -
V: TRBV7-6
D: TRBD1
CDR3: CASSPVGTGGRSSYEQYF
DNA: TGTGCCAGCAGCCCCGTCGGGACAGGGGGCCGGAGCTCCTACGAGCAGTACTTC

J: TRBJ2-1
size: many
V: TRBV7-9
D: TRBD2
CDR3: CASSLAWTSGGAEFF
DNA: TGTGCCAGCAGCTTAGCGTGGACTAGCGGGGGGGCAGAGTTCTTC

J: TRBJ2-5
size: -
V: TRBV5-1
D: -
CDR3: CTNSLVPSQETQYF
DNA: TGCACCAACAGCTTGGTTCCTAGCCAAGAGACCCAGTACTTC

J: TRBJ2-3
size: -
V: TRBV5-1
D: -
CDR3: CASSLAGAGDTQYF
DNA: TGCGCCAGCAGCTTGGCTGGGGCAGGGGATACGCAGTATTTT

J: TRBJ2-4
size: many
V: TRBV7-3
D: TRBD2
CDR3: CASSPTSGNIQYF
DNA: TGTGCCAGCAGCCCGACTAGCGGAAACATTCAGTACTTC

J: TRBJ1-1
size: many
V: TRBV5-1
D: -
CDR3: CASSLRPQRENTEAFF
DNA: TGCGCCAGCAGCTTGAGGCCCCAACGAGAAAACACTGAAGCTTTCTTT

J: TRBJ1-4
size: many
V: TRBV10-3
D: -
CDR3: CAIAGGDGDEKLFF
DNA: TGTGCCATCGCCGGGGGGGACGGCGATGAAAAACTGTTTTTT

J: TRBJ1-1
size: many
V: TRBV9
D: TRBD1
CDR3: CASSKDRVTEAFF
DNA: TGTGCCAGCAGCAAGGACAGGGTAACTGAAGCTTTCTTT

J: TRBJ2-5
size: many
V: TRBV7-2
D: -
CDR3: CASSLVTGLGETQYF
DNA: TGTGCCAGCAGCTTAGTTACGGGTCTGGGAGAGACCCAGTACTTC

J: TRBJ2-3
size: many
V: TRBV29-1
D: -
CDR3: CSVKGGGTDTQYF
DNA: TGCAGCGTAAAAGGGGGGGGCACAGATACGCAGTATTTT

J: TRBJ1-1
size: many
V: TRBV18
D: -
CDR3: CASSLYGSNTEAFF
DNA: TGTGCCAGCTCACTGTATGGATCGAACACTGAAGCTTTCTTT

J: TRBJ2-5
size: many
V: TRBV15
D: -
CDR3: CATSREGPETQYF
DNA: TGTGCCACCAGCAGAGAGGGTCCGGAGACCCAGTACTTC

J: TRBJ1-2
size: many
V: TRBV12-3/TRBV12-4
D: -
CDR3: CASSLTFGDNYGYTF
DNA: TGTGCCAGCAGTTTAACATTTGGCGATAACTATGGCTACACCTTC

J: TRBJ2-5
size: many
V: TRBV10-3
D: TRBD1
CDR3: CAITPGQGSLETQYF
DNA: TGTGCCATCACCCCGGGACAGGGGAGTTTGGAGACCCAGTACTTC